This T cell receptor beta chain derives from a study of CXCR3-negative and CXCR3-positive naive CD8 T cells. It was by 5' RACE with UMI labels that the TRB cDNA libraries were prepared. TCRdb reprocessed the 5' RACE reads, keeping one entry per CDR3 protein, no DNA. This specimen shows fewer than 95,000 distinct CDR3 sequences; the ten leading clones hold roughly 1.8%. Germline CDR1 and CDR2: SGHRS and YFSETQ. The CDR3 contains 17 residues. Study observations and caveats: TRBV-TRBJ usage was alike in naive CXCR3-negative and CXCR3-positive cells but differed in memory cells. Naive subsets were similarly diverse, while memory CD8+ repertoires were much less diverse. TRB CDR3s were more hydrophobic in CXCR3-positive than in CXCR3-negative naive cells.

Sorting was done in triplicate for each CD8+ T cell subset (fewer than 340,000 cells each). As concerns this clonotype: What it recognizes is unknown.

The specimen was naive CXCR3- CD8+ T cells from blood. This sample's subset: CD45RO-CCR7+CD27+CD95- naive CD8+ T cells lacking CXCR3 (TNR3-). V usage is TRBV5-1 and J usage is TRBJ2-1; TCRdb lists TRBD2, though no DNA is available to test this call. This clonotype was sampled from a human donor in good health. Some clones in this sample may be carry-over from other donors' samples. The CDR3 protein is CASSLTSLAVTYNEQFF.